One sample yielded the 18 T cell receptor beta chains listed below, sequenced in a study of blood T cell repertoires in COVID-19. Sequencing used immunoSEQ multiplex PCR; TCRdb keeps in-frame clones, though not all of them. The data contain about 200,000 clones, just over 85% of them seen just once; the ten biggest clones take up over 4.5%. The sequencing input was peripheral blood. The receptors here all came from a man at least 80 years old with acute or convalescent COVID-19.

J is TRBJ1-6 and V is TRBV7-9; no clear D. The V and J ends lost 3 bases and 8 bases respectively, with 8 bases between them. The CDR3 spans 13 residues. Germline V gene data show CDR1 as SEHNR and CDR2 as FQNEAQ (reference sequence). CDR3: CASSFPGDSPLHF. DNA of the CDR3: TGTGCCAGCAGCTTCCCTGGAGATTCACCCCTCCACTTT.

V is TRBV5-8 and J is TRBJ2-1; 7 nucleotides agree with TRBD1. Trimming removed 1 base from V and 7 bases from J; junction bases left unmatched: 14. Germline loops: CDR1 SGHTS, CDR2 YDEGEE. The CDR3 consists of 17 residues. The CDR3: CASSLFFRTGPRNEQFF. In DNA form, the CDR3 reads TGTGCCAGCAGCTTGTTTTTCCGGACAGGTCCTCGGAATGAGCAGTTCTTC.

This clone turned up a few times. The chain recombines TRBV28 with TRBJ2-7, with 8 bases matching TRBD1. Germline CDR1 reads MDHEN; CDR2 reads SYDVKM. Trimming took 7 bases from V and 0 from J; bases not matched to a gene: 5. The CDR3 length is 14 residues. CDR3 DNA sequence: TGTGCCAGCAAATATGGACAGGGCTCCTACGAGCAGTACTTC. Amino acid sequence: CASKYGQGSYEQYF.

This clone was counted a few times. The sample holds other DNA sequences that translate to the same CDR3. This chain joins TRBV5-1 and TRBJ1-4; D is perhaps TRBD1 (6 bases). V lost 4 bases to trimming and J lost 0 bases, with 7 bases between them. The CDR3 is 14 amino acids. Looked up from germline, CDR1 is SGHRS and CDR2 is YFSETQ. The CDR3 loop reads CASSTGSTNEKLFF. CDR3 nucleotide sequence: TGCGCCAGCAGCACAGGGTCAACTAATGAAAAACTGTTTTTT. The variable domain in full, completed from reference TRBV5-1 and TRBJ1-4, reads KAGVTQTPRYLIKTRGQQVTLSCSPISGHRSVSWYQQTPGQGLQFLFEYFSETQRNKGNFPGRFSGRQFSNSRSEMNVSTLELGDSALYLCASSTGSTNEKLFFGSGTQLSVL.

The chain employs TRBV7-9 and TRBJ2-2, with D perhaps being TRBD1 or TRBD2 (5 bases each). From germline, CDR1 is SEHNR and CDR2 FQNEAQ (reference sequence). V lost 5 bases to trimming and J lost 4 bases, with 14 bases between them. This CDR3 comprises 15 residues. The CDR3 nucleotides read TGTGCCAGCAGCAGGGGCCTAGCTGGCACCGGGGAGCTGTTTTTT. Protein sequence: CASSRGLAGTGELFF.

The chain uses TRBV4-3 and TRBJ1-5; a weak D match, TRBD1 (6 bases). The CDR3 has 18 residues. V was clipped by 0 bases and J by 0 bases, with 15 bases between them. Germline CDR1 and CDR2: LGHNA and YSLEER. Here the CDR3 reads CASSQEPGQRNSNQPQHF. The CDR3 coding sequence is TGCGCCAGCAGCCAAGAACCCGGACAGCGGAATAGCAATCAGCCCCAGCATTTT.

Concerning this clone itself: The sample holds other DNA sequences that translate to the same CDR3. This chain uses TRBV19 with TRBJ2-4, with D maybe TRBD1 (5 bases). Germline V gene sequence: CDR1 LNHDA, CDR2 SQIVND (reference sequence). Trimming removed 3 bases from V and 0 bases from J, with 12 bases in between. The CDR3 has 16 residues. The CDR3 here is CASSISGQLAKNIQYF. The DNA for the CDR3 is TGTGCCAGTAGTATCTCTGGACAACTAGCCAAAAACATTCAGTACTTC.

V is TRBV27 and J is TRBJ2-2, with TRBD1 identical over 7 bases. The CDR3 sequence is 15 residues long. From germline, CDR1 is MNHEY and CDR2 SMNVEV (reference sequence). The trim removed 5 bases at V and 5 bases at J, leaving 8 bases unmatched. CDR3 protein: CASSTRQGLTGELFF. The CDR3 DNA is TGTGCCAGCAGTACGCGACAGGGTCTTACCGGGGAGCTGTTTTTT.

V gene TRBV6-6 combines with J gene TRBJ1-2, with D possibly TRBD1 on 5 matching bases. Trimming took off 7 bases at V and 6 bases at J, with 21 bases between the two ends. The germline V gene encodes CDR1 MNHNY and CDR2 SVGAGI (reference sequence). This CDR3 region has 15 residues. DNA of the CDR3: TGTGCCAGCACCCACAGGCAGGGAACTATAGATGGCTACACCTTC. Amino acid sequence: CASTHRQGTIDGYTF.

J is TRBJ2-1 and V is TRBV7-9, with TRBD2 identical over 13 bases. The CDR3 runs to 15 residues. Germline values: CDR1 SEHNR, CDR2 FQNEAQ (reference sequence). After removal of 3 bases from V and 9 bases from J, the junction contained 5 bases not matched to a gene. This chain's CDR3 is CASSFGLAGVGEQFF. DNA of the CDR3: TGTGCCAGCAGCTTTGGACTAGCGGGAGTCGGTGAGCAGTTCTTC.

J is TRBJ1-2 and V is TRBV18; 8 bases line up with TRBD1. The CDR3 spans 13 residues. V lost 6 bases, J lost 5 bases, and 5 bases stayed unmatched. Germline assignment: CDR1 KGHSH and CDR2 LQKENI. This chain's CDR3 is CASSPGQAYGYTF. In DNA, the CDR3 is TGTGCCAGCTCGCCGGGACAGGCATATGGCTACACCTTC.

The chain carries TRBV10-1 and TRBJ2-1, with D possibly matching TRBD1 (5 bases). V lost 4 bases and J lost 7, with 11 bases in between. Germline V lookup: CDR1 WNHNN, CDR2 SYGVQD (reference sequence). CDR3 size: 13 residues. CDR3 sequence reads: CASSGQSYNEQFF. DNA for the CDR3: TGCGCCAGCAGTGGACAGAGCTATAATGAGCAGTTCTTC.

This clone showed up just once. The rearrangement uses TRBV28 and TRBJ1-5; possible D gene TRBD1, 5 bases. The CDR3 has 15 residues. Trimming stripped 0 bases from V and 1 base from J, with 7 bases between. From germline, CDR1 is MDHEN and CDR2 SYDVKM. CDR3 protein: CASSLWGGSNQPQHF. In DNA, the CDR3 is TGTGCCAGCAGTTTATGGGGGGGGAGCAATCAGCCCCAGCATTTT. The complete variable domain, with remaining parts taken from reference TRBV28 and TRBJ1-5, reads DVKVTQSSRYLVKRTGEKVFLECVQDMDHENMFWYRQDPGLGLRLIYFSYDVKMKEKGDIPEGYSVSREKKERFSLILESASTNQTSMYLCASSLWGGSNQPQHFGDGTRLSIL.

This chain connects TRBV10-3 to TRBJ1-2, with D maybe TRBD1 (6 bases). This CDR3 comprises 14 residues. The V end was cut by 8 bases, the J end by 6 bases, with 19 bases between. CDR1 and CDR2 (germline): ENHRY, SYGVKD. The CDR3 DNA is TGTGCCATCGATGTCGGGCAGGGGCTTGATGGCTACACCTTC. Protein: CAIDVGQGLDGYTF.

This chain connects TRBV4-2 to TRBJ2-2, with 7 bases aligning to TRBD2. The CDR3 covers 16 residues. Germline values: CDR1 LGHNA, CDR2 YNFKEQ. Unmatched junction bases numbered 8, after V lost 0 bases and J lost 7 bases. In DNA, the CDR3 is TGTGCCAGCAGCCAAGAACGGCGGGAGCGTCACGGGGAGCTGTTTTTT. This encodes CASSQERRERHGELFF.

This chain joins TRBV18 and TRBJ2-7; 10 bases line up with TRBD2. The germline V gene has CDR1 KGHSH and CDR2 LQKENI. V lost 2 bases, J lost 5 bases, and 9 bases stayed unmatched. This CDR3 comprises 16 residues. As DNA, the CDR3 is TGTGCCAGCTCACCAGTCAGCGGGAGGGTTCAGCACGAGCAGTACTTC. Encoded protein: CASSPVSGRVQHEQYF.

The chain carries TRBV14 and TRBJ1-3; weak D call: TRBD1 (5 bases). Germline CDR1 and CDR2: SGHDN and FVKESK. Trimming left V 6 bases short and J 0 bases short, with 12 bases between. The CDR3 length is 15 residues. This chain's CDR3 is CASRPTGYSGNTIYF. Written as DNA, the CDR3 is TGTGCCAGCAGACCAACAGGCTACTCTGGAAACACCATATATTTT.

V gene TRBV9 combines with J gene TRBJ2-1, with D possibly matching TRBD1 (6 bases). Germline CDR1 and CDR2: SGDLS and YYNGEE. There are 16 residues in the CDR3. Trimming took 0 bases from V and 0 from J, leaving 10 bases between them. The CDR3 is CASSVAGTSSYNEQFF. The CDR3, as DNA: TGTGCCAGCAGCGTAGCGGGGACAAGCTCCTACAATGAGCAGTTCTTC.